The T cell receptor beta chain under discussion was sequenced for a study of cytomegalovirus exposure and HLA in healthy donors. Findings and limits, study-wide: Earlier analysis looked at TCR beta V segments, and most were productive about 87% or about 30% of the time. There were several of the most significant clusters that appeared linked to common viral pathogens in a later analysis.

Use of 60 Vbeta and 13 Jbeta primers characterized the PCR. Assay used: immunoSEQ multiplex PCR; TCRdb lists only in-frame clones, some missing. The table has about 160,000 clones, more than 75% seen once. A note on this clone: Its antigen is unidentified.

Healthy bone marrow donors made up the donor group. The V gene end was trimmed by 8 bases and the J gene end by 10 bases; junction bases not matched to a gene: 7. This CDR3 has 11 residues. The germline V gene encodes CDR1 SGHAT and CDR2 FQNNGV. Sequencing was performed on PBMCs. The receptor was derived from a girl aged 2-15 years in good health and CMV-seropositive. The chain uses TRBV11-2 and TRBJ1-1; TRBD1 agrees at 7 bases. As DNA, the CDR3 is TGTGCCAGCGGACGACAGGGAGGAGCTTTCTTT. This gives the protein CASGRQGGAFF.